This entry lists 5 T cell receptor beta chains sequenced from one sample in a study of shared clonotypes between healthy human individuals. Repertoires were generated with immunoSEQ multiplex PCR, while TCRdb's copy carries only in-frame clones and drops some. The sample lists roughly 500,000 clones, around four fifths occurring once. Sequences were obtained from PBMCs. The receptors stem from a middle-aged woman in good health. Some clones in this sample may be carry-over from other donors' samples.

The chain couples TRBV7-2 to TRBJ2-3; 10 bases line up with TRBD2. Germline V gene data show CDR1 as SGHTA and CDR2 as FQGNSA. This CDR3 contains 15 residues. Trimming removed 1 base from V and 7 bases from J; junction bases left unmatched: 5. This CDR3 is CASSLVATSGYTQYF. As DNA, the CDR3 is TGTGCCAGCAGCTTAGTAGCGACTAGCGGGTATACGCAGTATTTT.

On this clone: The same CDR3 arises from other DNA sequences in this sample as well. The rearrangement links TRBV5-1 to TRBJ2-1, with D uncertain. This CDR3 region has 14 residues. The V and J ends lost 0 bases and 2 bases respectively, with 6 bases between them. The germline V gene has CDR1 SGHRS and CDR2 YFSETQ. The CDR3 loop reads CASSLEGPYNEQFF. The DNA for the CDR3 is TGCGCCAGCAGCTTGGAGGGTCCCTACAATGAGCAGTTCTTC.

DNA of the CDR3: TGTGCCAGCAGTTTACGCAATGAAGCTTTCTTT. This sequence encodes CASSLRNEAFF. The gene calls are TRBV28 and TRBJ1-1, with D unclear. Trimming shortened V by 2 bases and J by 7 bases, and 5 bases separated the two germline ends. Germline-derived CDR1 and CDR2 are MDHEN and SYDVKM. This CDR3 has 11 residues.

V is TRBV5-1 and J is TRBJ2-1; a possible D gene is TRBD2 (6 bases). Germline loops: CDR1 SGHRS, CDR2 YFSETQ. The CDR3 is 14 residues long. The V end lost 2 bases, the J end lost 4 bases, and 10 bases lay between the germline ends. The CDR3 DNA is TGCGCCAGCAGCTTCCGGGACTCGTACAATGAGCAGTTCTTC. It translates to CASSFRDSYNEQFF.

On this clone itself: This same CDR3 is encoded by further DNA sequences in the sample. The rearrangement links TRBV28 to TRBJ2-7; D may correspond to TRBD1 or TRBD2 (5 bases each). The CDR3 consists of 12 residues. In germline, CDR1 is MDHEN, CDR2 SYDVKM. Deletions cut 2 bases from V and 6 bases from J, with 8 bases between. The CDR3 DNA follows: TGTGCCAGCAGTTTAGGGGGTGGCGAGCAGTACTTC. It translates to CASSLGGGEQYF.